Following are 15 T cell receptor beta chains from one sample sequenced in a study of cytomegalovirus exposure and HLA in healthy donors. Sequenced by immunoSEQ multiplex PCR; TCRdb stores in-frame clones only, minus some. The sample has 60,000 to 65,000 clones, 90% to 96% seen once; the top ten hold roughly 1.2%. Sequences were obtained from PBMCs. These receptors all come from a young woman in good health and CMV-seronegative.

The chain links TRBV5-1 to TRBJ1-2, with a weak D call TRBD1 (6 bases). In germline, CDR1 is SGHRS, CDR2 YFSETQ. This CDR3 has 16 amino acids. The germline V and J ends were trimmed by 2 bases and 7 bases, with 21 bases remaining between them. The CDR3 coding sequence is TGCGCCAGCAGCTTTGGGGACGCAGGGGTTATCGGTGGCTACACCTTC. The encoded protein is CASSFGDAGVIGGYTF.

The gene calls are TRBV9 and TRBJ1-2, with TRBD1 matching 7 bases. V lost 4 bases and J lost 3; bases outside the gene matches: 6. Looked up from germline, CDR1 is SGDLS and CDR2 is YYNGEE. This CDR3 contains 14 residues. CDR3: CASSPGGPDYGYTF. DNA of the CDR3: TGTGCCAGCAGCCCAGGGGGGCCTGACTATGGCTACACCTTC.

This clone was seen once. This chain uses TRBV7-8 with TRBJ2-4, with 9 positions matching TRBD2. The CDR3 contains 20 residues. V trimming: 5 bases; J trimming: 1 base; junction bases outside the gene matches: 18. CDR1 is SGHVS and CDR2 is FQNEAQ in the germline V gene. The CDR3 region is CASSLDLGLAGPRAKNIQYF. CDR3 in DNA: TGTGCCAGCAGCCTGGACCTTGGGCTAGCGGGGCCCAGGGCCAAAAACATTCAGTACTTC.

CDR3 sequence (DNA): TGTGCCAGTAGTCGGGACAGGGGATATCAGCCCCAGCATTTT. Translation gives CASSRDRGYQPQHF. This chain joins TRBV19 and TRBJ1-5; 10 bases match TRBD1. The V segment lost 5 bases and the J segment 5 bases; nucleotides outside the gene matches: 3. Germline-derived CDR1 and CDR2 are LNHDA and SQIVND (reference sequence). This CDR3 has 14 residues. Drawing the rest from reference TRBV19 and TRBJ1-5, the complete variable domain is DGGITQSPKYLFRKEGQNVTLSCEQNLNHDAMYWYRQDPGQGLRLIYYSQIVNDFQKGDIAEGYSVSREKKESFPLTVTSAQKNPTAFYLCASSRDRGYQPQHFGDGTRLSIL.

The chain carries TRBV5-8 and TRBJ1-1; 9 bases agree with TRBD1. Trimming removed 0 bases from V and 4 bases from J; junction bases left unmatched: 7. The CDR3 totals 16 residues. Germline CDR1 SGHTS, CDR2 YDEGEE. This CDR3 is CASSLGYRGLGTEAFF. In nucleotides, the CDR3 is TGTGCCAGCAGCTTGGGATACAGGGGGCTTGGCACTGAAGCTTTCTTT.

The rearrangement joins TRBV28 to TRBJ1-5; tentative D call: TRBD1 (5 bases). The CDR3 contains 16 residues. The germline CDR1 and CDR2 sequences are MDHEN and SYDVKM. Trimming pared 7 bases from V and 2 bases from J, leaving 18 bases between. CDR3 DNA sequence: TGTGCCAGCACCGGGGGGGGGACTCAGGGCAATCAGCCCCAGCATTTT. It codes for CASTGGGTQGNQPQHF.

V is TRBV7-3 and J is TRBJ2-1, with TRBD2 identical over 12 bases. The CDR3 extends over 16 amino acids. The J segment lost 5 bases and the V segment lost 0 bases, leaving 2 bases of the junction unmatched. Germline V gene data show CDR1 as SGHTA and CDR2 as FQGTGA. The CDR3 DNA reads TGTGCCAGCAGCTTAACGCTAGCGGGGGGGCACAATGAGCAGTTCTTC. Its protein product is CASSLTLAGGHNEQFF.

The genes are TRBV9 and TRBJ2-2; 9 positions match TRBD2. This CDR3 is built from 18 residues. Germline values: CDR1 SGDLS, CDR2 YYNGEE. Germline trimming cut 3 bases from V and 2 bases from J; bases unmatched to any gene: 11. CDR3 DNA: TGTGCCAGCAGCGCCCGTGTGGGTAGCGGGGGCAACACCGGGGAGCTGTTTTTT. It specifies CASSARVGSGGNTGELFF.

The rearrangement uses TRBV12-2 and TRBJ2-3; the table's D call, TRBD2, has no DNA check behind it. TRBV12-2 is termed a pseudogene. The CDR3 runs to 16 residues. The CDR3 bases are TGTGCAAGTCGCTTAGCGAGTTGGTTGGAGCGGGGTACGCAGTATTTT. Its translation: CASRLASWLERGTQYF.

Regarding this clone: A junction boundary mismatches the germline segment, possibly from a read error. The chain couples TRBV7-6 to TRBJ1-3; D may be TRBD1 (6 bases). This CDR3 is built from 18 residues. The germline gives CDR1 SGHVS, CDR2 FNYEAQ. As DNA, the CDR3 is TGTGCCAGCAGCTTAGCCCCCCCAACAGGGTCCGATGGAAACGCCATATATTTT. It is translated as CASSLAPPTGSDGNAIYF.

The genes are TRBV27 and TRBJ1-5; D perhaps matches TRBD1 (5 bases). CDR1 is MNHEY and CDR2 is SMNVEV in the germline V gene (reference sequence). The V end lost 3 bases, the J end lost 0 bases, and 12 bases lay between the germline ends. CDR3 length equals 16 residues. As DNA, the CDR3 is TGTGCCAGCAGTTTGGGGGGAGCTTATAGCAATCAGCCCCAGCATTTT. It translates to CASSLGGAYSNQPQHF.

This chain joins TRBV18 and TRBJ2-2; D might be TRBD1 (6 bases). Trimming pared 5 bases from V and 4 bases from J, leaving 17 bases between. Germline CDR1 reads KGHSH; CDR2 reads LQKENI. The CDR3 has 16 residues. Here the CDR3 reads CASSSNRVGGTGELFF. CDR3 coding DNA: TGTGCCAGCTCAAGCAACAGGGTCGGCGGCACCGGGGAGCTGTTTTTT.

The chain recombines TRBV4-1 with TRBJ2-2, with D possibly being TRBD2 (7 bases). This CDR3 comprises 16 residues. V lost 3 bases and J lost 6, with 17 bases in between. The germline gives CDR1 MGHRA, CDR2 YSYEKL. The CDR3 DNA reads as TGCGCCAGCAGCCACCAGGGAGGGGGGGAAGCCGGGGAGCTGTTTTTT. This codes for CASSHQGGGEAGELFF.

This chain connects TRBV9 to TRBJ1-2; no firm D call. Deletions cut 7 bases from V and 0 bases from J, with 10 bases between. The CDR3 has 13 amino acids. Germline V gene data show CDR1 as SGDLS and CDR2 as YYNGEE. The CDR3 reads CASGGPPNYGYTF. The CDR3 bases are TGTGCCAGCGGTGGGCCCCCTAACTATGGCTACACCTTC.

The chain uses TRBV14 and TRBJ2-2; 9 positions match TRBD2. Germline V gene lookup returns CDR1 SGHDN and CDR2 FVKESK. This CDR3 has 13 residues. Losses at the gene ends were 10 bases for V and 6 bases for J; bases not matched to a gene: 6. The CDR3 bases are TGTGCCACCGGCGGGGGGGGTGCCGGGGAGCTGTTTTTT. Translation gives CATGGGGAGELFF.